A selection of T cell receptor beta chains follows, all from one sample in a study of blood T cell repertoires in COVID-19. Some clones are missing from TCRdb's copy, which holds only in-frame ones; the method was immunoSEQ multiplex PCR. Altogether roughly 70,000 clones are present, around 90% being singletons, with the ten largest covering around 6.7%. The sample consisted of peripheral blood. These receptors originate from a woman of 80 years or more with active COVID-19. Both conserved end residues are part of each CDR3.

CDR3 protein: CASSTTGRYGYTF
V gene: TRBV6-2/TRBV6-3
J gene: TRBJ1-2

CDR3 protein: CASSQGGTGVTEAFF
V gene: TRBV3-1/TRBV3-2
J gene: TRBJ1-1

CDR3 protein: CASSDLPTVVEAFF
V gene: TRBV6-1
J gene: TRBJ1-1

CDR3 protein: CATSDPRPGQETQYF
V gene: TRBV24-1
J gene: TRBJ2-5

CDR3 protein: CASSYSERMAFF
V gene: TRBV6-2/TRBV6-3
J gene: TRBJ1-1

CDR3 protein: CASSVGLGRGSRGSYEQYF
V gene: TRBV5-1
J gene: TRBJ2-7

CDR3 protein: CASSPLAGHFNEKLFF
V gene: TRBV4-3
J gene: TRBJ1-4

CDR3 protein: CASSLAGGRGNTGELFF
V gene: TRBV5-4
J gene: TRBJ2-2

CDR3 protein: CASSSGLTVGAFF
V gene: TRBV7-9
J gene: TRBJ1-1

CDR3 protein: CASSQGHRYTF
V gene: TRBV6-5
J gene: TRBJ1-2

CDR3 protein: CASRQGSLNQPQHF
V gene: TRBV6-5
J gene: TRBJ1-5

CDR3 protein: CASMFASGAYEQYF
V gene: TRBV28
J gene: TRBJ2-7

CDR3 protein: CASSPRGQARWGEQYF
V gene: TRBV19
J gene: TRBJ2-7

CDR3 protein: CATSDARAADYEQYF
V gene: TRBV24-1
J gene: TRBJ2-7

CDR3 protein: CASLRGRTEAFF
V gene: TRBV30
J gene: TRBJ1-1

CDR3 protein: CASSMTSFRGGETQYF
V gene: TRBV19
J gene: TRBJ2-5

CDR3 protein: CASTLDSGDNEQFF
V gene: TRBV7-6
J gene: TRBJ2-1

CDR3 protein: CASSPNGAGTTNEQFF
V gene: TRBV18
J gene: TRBJ2-1

CDR3 protein: CASSDKRSYQETQYF
V gene: TRBV2
J gene: TRBJ2-5

CDR3 protein: CASLFDRGKNGYTF
V gene: TRBV28
J gene: TRBJ1-2

CDR3 protein: CASSELAGNTGELFF
V gene: TRBV6-1
J gene: TRBJ2-2

CDR3 protein: CASSSQGNTEAFF
V gene: TRBV7-3
J gene: TRBJ1-1

CDR3 protein: CASRSGGEKLFF
V gene: TRBV12-3/TRBV12-4
J gene: TRBJ1-4

CDR3 protein: CASARGGETQYF
V gene: TRBV6-5
J gene: TRBJ2-5

CDR3 protein: CASSSELAGAPYQETQYF
V gene: TRBV6-2/TRBV6-3
J gene: TRBJ2-5

CDR3 protein: CASSPSDAGVYGYTF
V gene: TRBV4-1
J gene: TRBJ1-2

CDR3 protein: CASSGRLAGGPLSTDTQYF
V gene: TRBV13
J gene: TRBJ2-3

CDR3 protein: CASSDGTSGNTGELFF
V gene: TRBV5-1
J gene: TRBJ2-2

CDR3 protein: CASSVVSDTQYF
V gene: TRBV9
J gene: TRBJ2-3

CDR3 protein: CSAYRTDTQYF
V gene: TRBV20-1
J gene: TRBJ2-3

CDR3 protein: CASSFSGSREDTQYF
V gene: TRBV7-8
J gene: TRBJ2-3

CDR3 protein: CAWSPGTVYNEQFF
V gene: TRBV30
J gene: TRBJ2-1

CDR3 protein: CASSEDSNSGNTIYF
V gene: TRBV28
J gene: TRBJ1-3

CDR3 protein: CASSRDMNTEAFF
V gene: TRBV7-2
J gene: TRBJ1-1

CDR3 protein: CASSLGAGGEQYF
V gene: TRBV27
J gene: TRBJ2-7

CDR3 protein: CAWTVTRAGELFF
V gene: TRBV30
J gene: TRBJ2-2

CDR3 protein: CASSPRWGGAGYNEQFF
V gene: TRBV4-1
J gene: TRBJ2-1

CDR3 protein: CASRPTGGGNTIYF
V gene: TRBV2
J gene: TRBJ1-3

CDR3 protein: CASSRGDRGSYGYTF
V gene: TRBV5-5
J gene: TRBJ1-2

CDR3 protein: CASSFRLAGGRTGELFF
V gene: TRBV7-2
J gene: TRBJ2-2

CDR3 protein: CASSFINEQFF
V gene: TRBV28
J gene: TRBJ2-1

CDR3 protein: CASSSELAGGPGTQYF
V gene: TRBV5-1
J gene: TRBJ2-3

CDR3 protein: CASSSEGQGAPGYTF
V gene: TRBV6-2/TRBV6-3
J gene: TRBJ1-2

CDR3 protein: CASIQGQVPYEQYF
V gene: TRBV2
J gene: TRBJ2-7

CDR3 protein: CASSQFLGSTYEQYF
V gene: TRBV3-1/TRBV3-2
J gene: TRBJ2-7

CDR3 protein: CASSLEGAHRGTEAFF
V gene: TRBV7-2
J gene: TRBJ1-1

CDR3 protein: CASSVAGSNQPQHF
V gene: TRBV9
J gene: TRBJ1-5

CDR3 protein: CASSPRQLTDTQYF
V gene: TRBV7-6
J gene: TRBJ2-3

CDR3 protein: CASRRGASGSYEQYF
V gene: TRBV6-5
J gene: TRBJ2-7

CDR3 protein: CASRRQGPYGYTF
V gene: TRBV3-1/TRBV3-2
J gene: TRBJ1-2

CDR3 protein: CASSRTLNTGELFF
V gene: TRBV6-5
J gene: TRBJ2-2

CDR3 protein: CASRSLTGGGNEQFF
V gene: TRBV25-1
J gene: TRBJ2-1

CDR3 protein: CASSLAGTPSAEAFF
V gene: TRBV5-4
J gene: TRBJ1-1